This T cell receptor beta chain is drawn from a study of T cells in localized non-small cell lung cancer. A word on this clone: The antigen is unknown.

The germline gives CDR1 KGHSH, CDR2 LQKENI. Trimming took 6 bases from V and 3 from J, leaving 8 bases between them. The CDR3 is 12 amino acids. Produced via immunoSEQ multiplex PCR; TCRdb's table is partial and in-frame only. The data contain approximately 11,000 clones, approximately 90% of them singletons. The study, taken as a whole, reports: Elevated blood T cell density was associated with longer overall survival. Uninvolved adjacent lung had more T cell clonality than any other tissue, topping tumor. For the top 100 tumor clones, a median approximately 50 also appeared in adjacent lung. Heterogeneity is still possible, as just one tumor region was sequenced.

The V call is TRBV18, the J call TRBJ2-5, with unresolved D. The origin of this receptor is a male donor older than 55 with stage III lung adenocarcinoma. Sequenced here: peripheral blood, sampled before any cancer treatment. In nucleotides, the CDR3 is TGTGCCAGCTCGAAAAGCAAAGAGACCCAGTACTTC. It is translated as CASSKSKETQYF.